This entry features one T cell receptor beta chain sequence. Its antigen is not known. The entry originates in a study of a mutant IDH1 vaccine in newly diagnosed glioma. Overall study: Treatment recipients were approximately 60% male and roughly 38% female, and their mean age was around 37 years.

The time point was: baseline, week 1 (first vaccination visit). Treatment in this sample: pre-vaccination baseline after standard-of-care therapy. The length of the CDR3 is 14 residues. The V and J ends lost 1 base and 4 bases respectively, with 9 bases between them. Germline V gene lookup returns CDR1 SGHTA and CDR2 FQGNSA. Using immunoSEQ multiplex PCR, the repertoire was profiled, and TCRdb retains in-frame clones only, with some absent. The data contain 15,000 to 20,000 clones, about 80% of them singletons. Study results and caveats: Researchers report vaccine-induced immune responses in roughly 93% of patients.

This chain uses TRBV7-2 with TRBJ2-3, with no clear D. The receptor was derived from a man in his forties with glioma. Sequences were derived from PBMCs, sampled from a glioma patient treated with radiotherapy, temozolomide or both. Written as DNA, the CDR3 is TGTGCCAGCAGCTTAGTTTCGACGGCAGATACGCAGTATTTT. It yields the protein CASSLVSTADTQYF.